Reported below is one T cell receptor beta chain. The antigen is undetermined. This sample is part of a study of monozygotic twins with inflammatory bowel disease. Eight cDNA synthesis reactions were run for every sample. TCRalpha and TCRbeta cDNA was put through two nested PCRs of about 15 and 9 cycles. TCRdb re-called the 5' RACE reads; one entry per CDR3 protein, DNA not given. The data show about 420,000 distinct CDR3 sequences, and the top ten clones hold 2% to 2.5%. CDR3 length equals 17 residues. Germline CDR1 reads LGHDT; CDR2 reads YNNKEL (reference sequence). Study-level points and caveats: In the analysis, different T cell subtypes could not be told apart.

This chain connects TRBV3-1 to TRBJ2-5; TCRdb gives TRBD2 as the D gene, but with no DNA this cannot be confirmed. Input material: blood. The sequence came from a human donor with ulcerative colitis or Crohn's disease, or a healthy co-twin of an affected twin (not recorded which). CDR3 amino acids: CASSQLPLAGAQETQYF.